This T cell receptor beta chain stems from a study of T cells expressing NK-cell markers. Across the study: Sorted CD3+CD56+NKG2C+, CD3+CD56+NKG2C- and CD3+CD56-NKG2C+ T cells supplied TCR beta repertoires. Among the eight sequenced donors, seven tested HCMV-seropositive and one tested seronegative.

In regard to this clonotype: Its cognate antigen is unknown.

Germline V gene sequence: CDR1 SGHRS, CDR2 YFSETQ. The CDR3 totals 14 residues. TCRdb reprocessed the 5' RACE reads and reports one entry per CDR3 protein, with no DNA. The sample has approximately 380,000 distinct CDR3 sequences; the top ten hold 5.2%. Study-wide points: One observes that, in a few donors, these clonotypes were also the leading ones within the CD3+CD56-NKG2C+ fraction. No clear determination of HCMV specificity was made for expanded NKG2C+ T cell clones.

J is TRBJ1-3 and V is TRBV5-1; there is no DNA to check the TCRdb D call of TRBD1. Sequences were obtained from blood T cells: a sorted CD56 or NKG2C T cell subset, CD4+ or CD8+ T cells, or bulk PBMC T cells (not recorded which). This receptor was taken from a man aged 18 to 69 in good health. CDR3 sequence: CASSLATGGNTIYF.